This T cell receptor (beta chain) was sequenced during a study of T-cell reconstitution after alpha-beta-depleted transplantation in children. The TCRbeta library incorporated unique molecular identifiers. TCRdb passed the PCR reads through MiXCR, listing each CDR3 protein once. The sample carries about 100,000 distinct CDR3 sequences, about 6.4% recorded once. Study-wide findings and caveats: After transplant, high TCRbeta diversity at day 60 in some patients arose from surviving recipient T cells and thymic progenitors. T-cell counts and diversity were attributed mostly to newly produced T cells one year after transplant. About two months after transplant, alpha-beta T cells reportedly came from several hundred expanded graft clones.

On this clonotype itself: Its specificity is unknown.

The V end was cut by 4 bases, the J end by 7 bases, with 14 bases between. In germline, CDR1 is MNHEY, CDR2 SVGEGT. CDR3 length: 13 residues. The V call is TRBV6-2 or TRBV6-3, the J call TRBJ2-7; D not certain. The source was PBMCs, mostly from graft donor cells, collected 360 days after TCRalphabeta/CD19-depleted stem cell transplant. This receptor was obtained from a male patient between 2 and 10 years old who had a stem cell transplant for acute lymphoblastic leukemia, so the T cells may come from the graft donor. In DNA, the CDR3 is TGTGCCAGCAGTTTCCCAAAGCCTAGGGAGCAGTACTTC. This sequence encodes CASSFPKPREQYF.